This T cell receptor beta chain was recovered during a study of T cell responses to AZD1222 COVID-19 vaccine. Some clones are missing from TCRdb's copy, which holds only in-frame ones; the method was immunoSEQ multiplex PCR. The profile covers some 40,000 clones, with around 81% appearing a single time and about 3.9% taken by the ten largest. Germline values: CDR1 SGHDN, CDR2 FVKESK. This CDR3 spans 14 amino acids. The V gene lost 4 bases and the J gene lost 6 bases, with 16 bases spanning the gap. The clonotype comes from an adult in good health. Sample: peripheral blood, taken on day 0 of AZD1222 vaccination. This chain uses TRBV14 with TRBJ2-7, with D maybe TRBD2 (5 bases). The CDR3 is CASSPRVDAGEQYF. In DNA form, the CDR3 reads TGTGCCAGCAGCCCGAGGGTGGATGCGGGCGAGCAGTACTTC.